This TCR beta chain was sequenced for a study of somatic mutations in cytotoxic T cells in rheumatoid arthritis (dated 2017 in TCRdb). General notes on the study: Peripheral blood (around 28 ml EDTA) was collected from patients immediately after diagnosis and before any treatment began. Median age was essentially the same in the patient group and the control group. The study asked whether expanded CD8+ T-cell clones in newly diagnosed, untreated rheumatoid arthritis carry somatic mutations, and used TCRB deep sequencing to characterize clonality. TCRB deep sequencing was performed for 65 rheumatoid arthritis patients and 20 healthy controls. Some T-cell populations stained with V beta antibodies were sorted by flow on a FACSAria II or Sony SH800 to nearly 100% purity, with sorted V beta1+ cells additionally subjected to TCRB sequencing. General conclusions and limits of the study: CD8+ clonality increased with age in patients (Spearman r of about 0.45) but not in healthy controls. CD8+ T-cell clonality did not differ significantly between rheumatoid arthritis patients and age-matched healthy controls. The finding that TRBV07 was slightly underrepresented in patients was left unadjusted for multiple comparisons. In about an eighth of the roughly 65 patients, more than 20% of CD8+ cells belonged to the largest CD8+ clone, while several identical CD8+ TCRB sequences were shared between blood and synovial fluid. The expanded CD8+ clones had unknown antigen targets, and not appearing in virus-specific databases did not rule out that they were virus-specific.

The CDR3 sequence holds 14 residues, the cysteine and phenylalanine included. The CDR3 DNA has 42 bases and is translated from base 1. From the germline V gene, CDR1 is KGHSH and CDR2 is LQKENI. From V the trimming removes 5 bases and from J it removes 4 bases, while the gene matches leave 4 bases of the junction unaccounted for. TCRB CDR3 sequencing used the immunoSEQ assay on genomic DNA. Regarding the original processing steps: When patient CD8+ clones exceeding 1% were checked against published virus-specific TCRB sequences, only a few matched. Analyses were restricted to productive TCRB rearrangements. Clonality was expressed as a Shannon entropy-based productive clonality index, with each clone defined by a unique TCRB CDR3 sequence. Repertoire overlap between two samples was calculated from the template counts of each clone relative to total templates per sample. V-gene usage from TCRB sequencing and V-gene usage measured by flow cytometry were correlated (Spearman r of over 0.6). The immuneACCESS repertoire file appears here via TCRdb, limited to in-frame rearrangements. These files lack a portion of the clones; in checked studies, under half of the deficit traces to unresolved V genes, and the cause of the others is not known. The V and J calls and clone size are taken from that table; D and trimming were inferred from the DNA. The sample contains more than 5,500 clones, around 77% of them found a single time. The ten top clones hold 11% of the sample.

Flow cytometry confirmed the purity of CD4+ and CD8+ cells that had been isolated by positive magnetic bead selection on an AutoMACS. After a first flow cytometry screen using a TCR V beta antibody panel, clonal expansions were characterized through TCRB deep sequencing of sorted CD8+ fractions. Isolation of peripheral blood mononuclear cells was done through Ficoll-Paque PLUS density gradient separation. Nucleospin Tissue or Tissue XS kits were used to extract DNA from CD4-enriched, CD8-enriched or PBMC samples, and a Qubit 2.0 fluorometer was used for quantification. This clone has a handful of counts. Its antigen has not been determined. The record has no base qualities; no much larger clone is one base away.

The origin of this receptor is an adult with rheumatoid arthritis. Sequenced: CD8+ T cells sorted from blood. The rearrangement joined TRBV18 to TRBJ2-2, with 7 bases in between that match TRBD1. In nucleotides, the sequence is TGTGCCAGCTCATTTGACAGGGCCACCGGGGAGCTGTTTTTT. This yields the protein CASSFDRATGELFF. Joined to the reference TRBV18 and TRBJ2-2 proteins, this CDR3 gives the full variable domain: NAGVMQNPRHLVRRRGQEARLRCSPMKGHSHVYWYRQLPEEGLKFMVYLQKENIIDESGMPKERFSAEFPKEGPSILRIQQVVRGDSAAYFCASSFDRATGELFFGEGSRLTVL.